What follows are 10 T cell receptor beta chains derived from one specimen sequenced in a study of shared clonotypes between healthy human individuals (TCRdb year 2020). The library was made by the immunoSEQ multiplex PCR assay. Here the immuneACCESS table is served through TCRdb, limited to in-frame sequences with V and J called. Missing clones are a known gap in these copies; in checked studies unresolved V genes cover under half, and the rest lacks a known reason. The sample records roughly 1 million clones, approximately 76% of which are singletons. 1.4% to 1.5% of the sample goes to the ten largest clones. Sequenced material: memory CD4+ T cells sorted from blood. The cell subset or site tag for this specimen amounts to: CD45RA-negative fraction. The receptors derive from a young man in good health.

The chain recombines TRBV5-6 with TRBJ1-2, with D unresolved. V lost 3 bases to trimming and J lost 7 bases, with 10 bases between them. The CDR3 is 12 amino acids. Germline assignment: CDR1 SGHDT and CDR2 YYEEEE. In nucleotides, the CDR3 is TGTGCCAGCAGCTCTAACCGGTTTGGCTACACCTTC. Its protein product is CASSSNRFGYTF.

The gene calls are TRBV11-2 and TRBJ2-7; D gene uncertain. V was trimmed by 2 bases and J by 6 bases, leaving 11 bases between them. Germline CDR1 SGHAT, CDR2 FQNNGV. There are 13 residues in the CDR3. The CDR3 loop reads CASSLLGKGEQYF. The CDR3 DNA sequence: TGTGCCAGCAGCTTACTGGGAAAGGGCGAGCAGTACTTC.

The chain recombines TRBV20-1 with TRBJ2-1; D gene unclear. The ends were cut back, 0 bases at V and 7 bases at J, with 4 bases in the middle. From germline, CDR1 is DFQATT and CDR2 SNEGSKA (reference sequence). The CDR3 covers 11 residues. In DNA, the CDR3 is TGCAGTGCTAGAGACTTAAATGAGCAGTTCTTC. This encodes CSARDLNEQFF.

Ten or more counts support this clone. The rearrangement links TRBV30 to TRBJ1-5, with 7 bases aligning to TRBD1. J was trimmed by 7 bases and V by 3 bases; bases with no gene match: 6. CDR3 length: 13 residues. Germline lookup yields CDR1 GTSNPN and CDR2 SVGIG (reference sequence). DNA of the CDR3: TGTGCCTGGAGGACAGGGATCGGGCAGCCCCAGCATTTT. Its protein product is CAWRTGIGQPQHF.

This clone has a count of ten or more. Other DNA sequences in this sample translate to the same CDR3. V usage is TRBV4-1 and J usage is TRBJ2-3; possibly TRBD1 for D (5 bases). Per germline, CDR1 MGHRA and CDR2 YSYEKL. This CDR3 contains 15 residues. With 2 bases removed from V and 3 bases from J, the gap between germline ends came to 12 bases. The CDR3: CASSQKGSQTDTQYF. The CDR3 coding sequence is TGCGCCAGCAGCCAAAAGGGGTCTCAGACAGATACGCAGTATTTT.

V and J are TRBV11-3 and TRBJ2-7; 9 nucleotides line up with TRBD1. With 5 bases clipped from V and 4 bases from J, the junction kept 9 bases outside the gene matches. The CDR3 sequence is 15 residues long. CDR1 is SGHNT and CDR2 is YENEEA in the germline V gene. The chain's CDR3 is CASSRTGAGVYEQYF. CDR3 DNA sequence: TGTGCCAGCAGCCGGACAGGGGCCGGGGTTTACGAGCAGTACTTC.

V is TRBV28 and J is TRBJ2-2; perhaps TRBD2 as D (6 bases). The CDR3 is 18 amino acids. The germline CDR1 and CDR2 sequences are MDHEN and SYDVKM. Trimming removed 4 bases at V and 7 bases at J, with 25 bases between. The CDR3 bases are TGTGCCAGCAGTTCTGGGGTTTTTTTGGCCAGGGACTTCGGGGAGCTGTTTTTT. Its protein is CASSSGVFLARDFGELFF. Full variable domain (rest looked up from reference TRBV28 and TRBJ2-2): DVKVTQSSRYLVKRTGEKVFLECVQDMDHENMFWYRQDPGLGLRLIYFSYDVKMKEKGDIPEGYSVSREKKERFSLILESASTNQTSMYLCASSSGVFLARDFGELFFGEGSRLTVL.

The chain's CDR3 is CASSSRDRGMYTQYF. CDR3 bases: TGTGCCAGCAGTTCCCGGGACAGGGGCATGTATACGCAGTATTTT. The J gene is TRBJ2-3, the V gene TRBV28; 10 bases fit TRBD1. The CDR3 is made up of 15 amino acids. Per the germline V gene, CDR1 is MDHEN and CDR2 is SYDVKM. V was clipped by 4 bases and J by 7 bases; unmatched bases: 8.

This clone was recorded at least ten times. The rearrangement links TRBV30 to TRBJ2-2, with 11 bases fitting TRBD1. CDR1 and CDR2 (germline): GTSNPN, SVGIG (reference sequence). Trimming removed 7 bases from V and 5 bases from J; junction bases left unmatched: 6. The CDR3 extends over 14 amino acids. The CDR3 sequence is CASPGQGGTGELFF. CDR3 nucleotide sequence: TGTGCCTCTCCGGGACAGGGGGGAACCGGGGAGCTGTTTTTT.

This clone was detected once. V is TRBV4-1 and J is TRBJ2-7, with D unclear. Trimming took off 0 bases at V and 2 bases at J, with 5 bases between the two ends. This CDR3 is built from 13 residues. CDR1 and CDR2 (germline): MGHRA, YSYEKL. The CDR3 protein is CASSQDGPYEQYF. CDR3 nucleotide sequence: TGCGCCAGCAGCCAAGACGGACCCTACGAGCAGTACTTC.